Listed below are T cell receptor beta chains from one sample, sequenced in a study of blood T cell repertoires in COVID-19. Produced via immunoSEQ multiplex PCR; TCRdb's table is partial and in-frame only. The sample shows approximately 65,000 clones, about 81% of them seen only once. Sequencing used peripheral blood. The receptors derive from an older man with acute or convalescent COVID-19. The CDR3 runs from the conserved cysteine through the conserved F or W. The order of the fields is V gene, clone size, J gene, D gene, CDR3 protein, CDR3 DNA. A D gene is named only where the DNA matches it firmly. Size is stated for part of the rows, as once, few or many counts, or as a class when the clone is expanded.

TRBV6-2/TRBV6-3	.	TRBJ1-1	.	CASSYSGEITEAFF	TGTGCCAGCAGTTACTCCGGGGAGATTACCGAAGCTTTCTTT
TRBV6-2/TRBV6-3	.	TRBJ2-5	TRBD1	CASSSDRPGTQYF	TGTGCCAGCAGTTCGGACAGGCCAGGGACCCAGTACTTC
TRBV5-6	.	TRBJ1-2	TRBD1	CASSLTGVGYGYTF	TGTGCCAGCAGCTTGACAGGGGTCGGCTATGGCTACACCTTC
TRBV29-1	.	TRBJ1-4	TRBD1	CSVEQGGNEKLFF	TGCAGCGTTGAACAGGGGGGAAATGAAAAACTGTTTTTT
TRBV28	few	TRBJ1-5	.	CASSLSVQPQHF	TGTGCCAGCAGTTTATCGGTTCAGCCCCAGCATTTT
TRBV11-1	.	TRBJ2-1	TRBD2	CASSLGAGGSYNEQFF	TGTGCCAGCAGCTTAGGAGCGGGAGGCTCCTACAATGAGCAGTTCTTC
TRBV3-1/TRBV3-2	.	TRBJ2-1	TRBD2	CASSQNLLAGGTGSEQFF	TGTGCCAGCAGCCAAAATCTGCTAGCGGGGGGGACCGGGAGTGAGCAGTTCTTC
TRBV29-1	once	TRBJ1-1	.	CSVPEATEAFF	TGCAGCGTTCCGGAGGCCACTGAAGCTTTCTTT
TRBV11-3	.	TRBJ2-1	TRBD2	CASSLAGGLNEQFF	TGTGCCAGCAGCTTAGCGGGAGGGCTAAATGAGCAGTTCTTC
TRBV6-6	.	TRBJ2-7	.	CASSYALDSAYEQYF	TGTGCCAGCAGTTACGCCCTGGACTCAGCCTACGAGCAGTACTTC
TRBV4-3	.	TRBJ2-3	TRBD1	CASSPRQGGTDTQYF	TGCGCCAGCAGCCCCCGACAGGGCGGGACAGATACGCAGTATTTT
TRBV19	.	TRBJ2-4	.	CASSSSPSGQPNF	TGTGCCAGTAGTTCATCCCCATCGGGACAACCGAACTTC
TRBV30	.	TRBJ1-1	TRBD1	CAWRLGQVNTEAFF	TGTGCCTGGAGATTGGGACAGGTGAACACTGAAGCTTTCTTT
TRBV4-1	.	TRBJ2-1	.	CASSQDQGGEQFF	TGCGCCAGCAGCCAAGATCAGGGCGGTGAGCAGTTCTTC